A selection of T cell receptor beta chains follows, all from one sample in a study of blood T cell repertoires in COVID-19. Generated by immunoSEQ multiplex PCR, the TCRdb table keeps only in-frame clones and is missing some. Of 180,000 or so clones in the sample, 83% are singletons; the top ten hold nearly 4.5%. Sequenced material: PBMCs or T cells enriched from blood (not recorded which). Receptors originate from a woman in her forties or fifties who had recovered from COVID-19. The CDR3 runs from the conserved cysteine through the conserved F or W. A D gene is named only where the DNA matches it firmly. Part of the rows lack a size; the others show once, few, many or a class for expanded clones.

abundance	j_gene	d_gene	v_gene	CDR3aa	CDR3nt
NA	TRBJ1-2	NA	TRBV6-5	CASRHRTDYGYTF	TGTGCCAGCAGACATCGGACAGACTATGGCTACACCTTC
NA	TRBJ1-1	TRBD1	TRBV5-1	CASSGPGQGGAEAFF	TGCGCCAGCAGCGGACCGGGACAGGGAGGGGCTGAAGCTTTCTTT
NA	TRBJ1-2	TRBD1	TRBV15	CATSRDKTGGGGYTF	TGTGCCACCAGCAGAGATAAGACAGGGGGCGGGGGCTACACCTTC
NA	TRBJ2-3	TRBD2	TRBV5-1	CASSSNSGNSDTQYF	TGCGCCAGCAGTTCCAACAGCGGGAACTCAGATACGCAGTATTTT
few	TRBJ2-5	TRBD1	TRBV5-6	CASSSSVDRGQTQYF	TGTGCCAGCAGCTCATCCGTGGACAGGGGACAGACCCAGTACTTC
NA	TRBJ1-2	TRBD1	TRBV18	CASSLDRGIMGYTF	TGTGCCAGCTCACTCGACAGGGGAATTATGGGCTACACCTTC
NA	TRBJ2-3	TRBD1	TRBV18	CASSPSGGYLSTDTQYF	TGTGCCAGCTCACCCTCAGGGGGTTACCTTAGCACAGATACGCAGTATTTT
few	TRBJ1-1	TRBD1	TRBV5-4	CASSRQGSDEAFF	TGTGCCAGCAGCAGACAGGGATCCGATGAAGCTTTCTTT
NA	TRBJ1-3	NA	TRBV29-1	CSVDLGGGNTIYF	TGCAGCGTTGATCTCGGCGGAGGAAACACCATATATTTT
NA	TRBJ1-1	NA	TRBV19	CASSIQTKGSKAFF	TGTGCCAGTAGTATACAGACTAAAGGAAGTAAAGCTTTCTTT